These 11 T cell receptor beta chains share one sample of origin, sequenced in a study of CD8 T cells in ankylosing spondylitis. Study-wide results and limits: What appeared characteristic of ankylosing spondylitis blood was a TCR beta motif of under 10 highly homologous variants.

TCRdb reanalysed the 5' RACE reads using MiXCR and keeps one entry per CDR3 protein. The repertoire holds around 390,000 distinct CDR3 sequences, with about a fifth as singletons. No antigens are known for them. Specimen: blood, either unsorted or a sorted T cell fraction (not recorded which). These TCRs come from a male donor with ankylosing spondylitis.

This clonotype has only a few counts. The genes are TRBV11-3 and TRBJ2-1, with TRBD2 matching 9 bases. The CDR3 is 17 amino acids. Germline lookup yields CDR1 SGHNT and CDR2 YENEEA. J was trimmed by 5 bases and V by 0 bases; bases with no gene match: 8. The DNA for the CDR3 is TGTGCCAGCAGCTTAGACGGGGGCCTAGCGGGAAACAATGAGCAGTTCTTC. Residues: CASSLDGGLAGNNEQFF. Full variable domain (remainder filled in from reference TRBV11-3 and TRBJ2-1): EAGVVQSPRYKIIEKKQPVAFWCNPISGHNTLYWYLQNLGQGPELLIRYENEEAVDDSQLPKDRFSAERLKGVDSTLKIQPAELGDSAVYLCASSLDGGLAGNNEQFFGPGTRLTVL.

For the CDR3, the DNA is TGCAGTGCTAGCGGGAGGGCCTTGTACACCGGGGAGCTGTTTTTT. Translating gives CSASGRALYTGELFF. The chain recombines TRBV20-1 with TRBJ2-2, with 8 nucleotides matching TRBD2. J gave up 3 bases and V 3 bases, and 6 bases lay outside the gene matches. Germline CDR1 DFQATT, CDR2 SNEGSKA (reference sequence). The CDR3 runs to 15 residues.

This chain uses TRBV4-2 with TRBJ2-1, with D tentatively TRBD2 (5 bases). V was cut by 5 bases and J by 0 bases, with 11 bases left in between. CDR1 is LGHNA, CDR2 YNFKEQ, per germline. The CDR3 is 15 amino acids. In DNA form, the CDR3 reads TGTGCCAGCAGCAAAAGCGGAGACTCCTACAATGAGCAGTTCTTC. Translating gives CASSKSGDSYNEQFF.

The chain has TRBV15 and TRBJ1-1; unclear D gene. Germline V gives CDR1 LNHNV, CDR2 YYDKDF (reference sequence). This CDR3 region has 13 residues. Trimming cost V 3 bases and J 7 bases, with 12 bases left between them. The CDR3 DNA reads TGTGCCACCAGCAGGGATTACCCTGGTGAAGCTTTCTTT. Translated: CATSRDYPGEAFF.

CDR3 residues: CASSPLVGYEQYF. The CDR3 DNA follows: TGTGCCAGCAGTCCTCTCGTGGGGTACGAGCAGTACTTC. This rearrangement joins TRBV27 to TRBJ2-7; D gene unclear. The germline V gene has CDR1 MNHEY and CDR2 SMNVEV (reference sequence). This CDR3 has 13 residues. Trimming stripped 5 bases from V and 4 bases from J, with 12 bases between.

J is TRBJ2-1 and V is TRBV5-5; 9 bases fit TRBD1. CDR1 SGHKS and CDR2 YYEKEE come from the germline V gene (reference sequence). V shed 5 bases, J shed 0 bases, and the junction held 12 bases outside the gene matches. The CDR3 spans 18 residues. In DNA, the CDR3 is TGTGCCAGCAGATCCACAGGGGGCCCCTGGAGCTCCTACAATGAGCAGTTCTTC. It encodes CASRSTGGPWSSYNEQFF.

This chain links TRBV20-1 with TRBJ2-2; D ambiguous. The CDR3 covers 14 residues. V was clipped by 0 bases and J by 0 bases, with 5 bases between them. Germline CDR1 DFQATT, CDR2 SNEGSKA (reference sequence). CDR3 in amino acids: CSARDQPNTGELFF. In DNA, the CDR3 is TGCAGTGCTAGAGATCAACCGAACACCGGGGAGCTGTTTTTT.

The chain joins TRBV5-4 to TRBJ2-6, with TRBD2 matching 8 bases. The germline V gene has CDR1 SGHNT and CDR2 YYREEE (reference sequence). Losses at the gene ends were 2 bases for V and 0 bases for J; bases not matched to a gene: 7. The CDR3 runs to 18 residues. CDR3 in amino acids: CASSFFGRAHSGANVLTF. As DNA, the CDR3 is TGTGCCAGCAGCTTTTTCGGGAGGGCCCACTCTGGGGCCAACGTCCTGACTTTC.

This clonotype was recorded a few times. J is TRBJ2-7 and V is TRBV5-1; no firm D call. The CDR3 loop spans 16 amino acids. Trimming took 4 bases from V and 0 from J, leaving 17 bases between them. Germline CDR1 SGHRS, CDR2 YFSETQ. As DNA, the CDR3 is TGCGCCAGCAGCCCCGATGGACGGCTAATCTCCTACGAGCAGTACTTC. Translating it yields CASSPDGRLISYEQYF. Full variable domain (remainder filled in from reference TRBV5-1 and TRBJ2-7): KAGVTQTPRYLIKTRGQQVTLSCSPISGHRSVSWYQQTPGQGLQFLFEYFSETQRNKGNFPGRFSGRQFSNSRSEMNVSTLELGDSALYLCASSPDGRLISYEQYFGPGTRLTVT.

This chain joins TRBV6-5 and TRBJ2-1, with 8 nucleotides matching TRBD2. Germline V gene sequence: CDR1 MNHEY, CDR2 SVGAGI. Losses at the gene ends were 5 bases for V and 10 bases for J; bases not matched to a gene: 7. The CDR3 sequence is 13 residues long. The CDR3 bases are TGTGCCAGCAGTACTACCCGGGGGGGAGAGCAGTTCTTC. Translating it yields CASSTTRGGEQFF.

This chain links TRBV28 with TRBJ2-4, with 10 bases that match TRBD2. The V segment lost 6 bases and the J segment 2 bases; nucleotides outside the gene matches: 4. There are 15 residues in the CDR3. In germline, CDR1 is MDHEN, CDR2 SYDVKM. CDR3 sequence (DNA): TGTGCCAGCAGCCGAGCGGGAGGGACCAAAAACATTCAGTACTTC. Amino acid sequence: CASSRAGGTKNIQYF. Full variable domain (missing parts from reference TRBV28 and TRBJ2-4): DVKVTQSSRYLVKRTGEKVFLECVQDMDHENMFWYRQDPGLGLRLIYFSYDVKMKEKGDIPEGYSVSREKKERFSLILESASTNQTSMYLCASSRAGGTKNIQYFGAGTRLSVL.